The rows below give T cell receptor beta chains drawn from one sample of a study of identical twins. TCRdb called the 5' RACE reads again in MiXCR, with one record for every CDR3 protein. The sample includes under 300,000 distinct CDR3 sequences, around 8.3% of them seen just once. A further study also used this sample, focusing on yellow fever vaccine responses in identical twins.

What was sequenced was CD8+ T cells sorted from blood. All receptors come from a woman in her late teens or twenties in good health. Each CDR3 is given with its conserved first and last residue. D genes are given only for firm matches. Rows give clone size only sometimes, using once, few, many, or a class for an expanded clone.

J gene: TRBJ1-1
D gene: TRBD1
V gene: TRBV7-9
clone size: -
CDR3 protein: CASSPGQGRTEAFF
CDR3 DNA: TGTGCCAGCAGCCCCGGACAGGGGAGGACTGAAGCTTTCTTT

J gene: TRBJ1-1
D gene: TRBD1
V gene: TRBV7-9
clone size: few
CDR3 protein: CASSGQGDLNTEAFF
CDR3 DNA: TGTGCCAGCAGCGGACAGGGGGACCTGAACACTGAAGCTTTCTTT

J gene: TRBJ2-7
D gene: TRBD2
V gene: TRBV4-1
clone size: few
CDR3 protein: CASSLLAGVRYEQYF
CDR3 DNA: TGCGCCAGCAGCCTGCTAGCGGGAGTTAGGTACGAGCAGTACTTC

J gene: TRBJ2-3
D gene: -
V gene: TRBV27
clone size: many
CDR3 protein: CASSPPPAQYF
CDR3 DNA: TGTGCCAGCAGTCCACCGCCAGCGCAGTATTTT

J gene: TRBJ2-1
D gene: TRBD2
V gene: TRBV25-1
clone size: few
CDR3 protein: CASSEYPTSGNHNEQFF
CDR3 DNA: TGTGCCAGCAGTGAATACCCGACTAGCGGGAATCACAATGAGCAGTTCTTC

J gene: TRBJ2-5
D gene: -
V gene: TRBV24-1
clone size: few
CDR3 protein: CATSDLQEGGFAQYF
CDR3 DNA: TGTGCCACCAGTGATTTGCAAGAGGGGGGCTTCGCCCAGTACTTC

J gene: TRBJ2-5
D gene: TRBD2
V gene: TRBV6-1
clone size: -
CDR3 protein: CASSEELAGGLQTQYF
CDR3 DNA: TGTGCCAGCAGTGAGGAGCTAGCGGGGGGGCTTCAGACCCAGTACTTC

J gene: TRBJ2-1
D gene: TRBD2
V gene: TRBV27
clone size: -
CDR3 protein: CASMSLRGDFSYNEQFF
CDR3 DNA: TGTGCCAGCATGTCTCTCCGGGGGGACTTCTCCTACAATGAGCAGTTCTTC

J gene: TRBJ1-4
D gene: TRBD1
V gene: TRBV12-3/TRBV12-4
clone size: -
CDR3 protein: CASSVPGQANEKLFF
CDR3 DNA: TGTGCCAGCAGCGTCCCGGGACAGGCTAATGAAAAACTGTTTTTT

J gene: TRBJ1-1
D gene: -
V gene: TRBV4-1
clone size: -
CDR3 protein: CASKAGENTEAFF
CDR3 DNA: TGCGCCAGCAAAGCCGGGGAGAACACTGAAGCTTTCTTT

J gene: TRBJ2-1
D gene: -
V gene: TRBV7-9
clone size: -
CDR3 protein: CASSLLEQGLFF
CDR3 DNA: TGTGCCAGCAGCTTATTAGAACAGGGTTTGTTCTTC

J gene: TRBJ2-7
D gene: -
V gene: TRBV12-3/TRBV12-4
clone size: many
CDR3 protein: CASRPGMDEQYF
CDR3 DNA: TGTGCCAGCAGACCAGGGATGGACGAGCAGTACTTC

J gene: TRBJ2-3
D gene: TRBD2
V gene: TRBV4-3
clone size: -
CDR3 protein: CASSQAILAAGSDTQYF
CDR3 DNA: TGCGCCAGCAGCCAGGCGATACTAGCGGCGGGCTCAGATACGCAGTATTTT

J gene: TRBJ2-1
D gene: -
V gene: TRBV25-1
clone size: many
CDR3 protein: CASRNIYEQFF
CDR3 DNA: TGTGCCAGCAGAAATATCTATGAGCAGTTCTTC

J gene: TRBJ2-3
D gene: TRBD1
V gene: TRBV6-1
clone size: few
CDR3 protein: CASSETGGPRTQYF
CDR3 DNA: TGTGCCAGCAGTGAAACAGGGGGGCCGCGTACGCAGTATTTT

J gene: TRBJ2-1
D gene: TRBD1
V gene: TRBV18
clone size: -
CDR3 protein: CASSPGQGKNEQFF
CDR3 DNA: TGTGCCAGCTCCCCGGGACAGGGGAAAAATGAGCAGTTCTTC

J gene: TRBJ2-6
D gene: -
V gene: TRBV18
clone size: few
CDR3 protein: CASSHSGGYSGANVLTF
CDR3 DNA: TGTGCCAGCTCACACTCCGGGGGCTACTCTGGGGCCAACGTCCTGACTTTC

J gene: TRBJ2-7
D gene: TRBD2
V gene: TRBV5-6
clone size: -
CDR3 protein: CASSLGLAGASEQYF
CDR3 DNA: TGTGCCAGCAGCTTGGGACTAGCGGGGGCCTCCGAGCAGTACTTC

J gene: TRBJ1-3
D gene: TRBD1
V gene: TRBV2
clone size: few
CDR3 protein: CASIPRDRVYSGNTIYF
CDR3 DNA: TGTGCCAGCATCCCTCGGGACAGGGTTTATTCTGGAAACACCATATATTTT

J gene: TRBJ2-1
D gene: TRBD1
V gene: TRBV29-1
clone size: many
CDR3 protein: CSVWTGIYNEQFF
CDR3 DNA: TGCAGCGTTTGGACAGGGATATACAATGAGCAGTTCTTC

J gene: TRBJ2-2
D gene: TRBD2
V gene: TRBV5-1
clone size: -
CDR3 protein: CASSGLAGYTGELFF
CDR3 DNA: TGCGCCAGCAGCGGACTAGCGGGGTACACCGGGGAGCTGTTTTTT

J gene: TRBJ1-5
D gene: -
V gene: TRBV20-1
clone size: few
CDR3 protein: CSARDRQGGYQPQHF
CDR3 DNA: TGCAGTGCTAGAGATCGCCAGGGAGGTTATCAGCCCCAGCATTTT

J gene: TRBJ2-1
D gene: TRBD2
V gene: TRBV3-1
clone size: few
CDR3 protein: CASSHVTSGSTPSYNEQFF
CDR3 DNA: TGTGCCAGCAGCCATGTGACTAGCGGGAGTACCCCCTCCTACAATGAGCAGTTCTTC

J gene: TRBJ2-7
D gene: TRBD2
V gene: TRBV4-1
clone size: -
CDR3 protein: CASSPEGSGGYTVDEQYF
CDR3 DNA: TGCGCCAGCAGCCCTGAGGGGAGCGGGGGTTATACCGTCGACGAGCAGTACTTC

J gene: TRBJ1-1
D gene: -
V gene: TRBV24-1
clone size: many
CDR3 protein: CATSDPRRGTEAFF
CDR3 DNA: TGTGCCACCAGTGATCCCCGCCGAGGCACTGAAGCTTTCTTT

J gene: TRBJ2-7
D gene: -
V gene: TRBV2
clone size: few
CDR3 protein: CASSDGWQGYEQYF
CDR3 DNA: TGTGCCAGCAGTGACGGGTGGCAGGGCTACGAGCAGTACTTC

J gene: TRBJ2-5
D gene: -
V gene: TRBV3-1
clone size: few
CDR3 protein: CASSQDRSPQETQYF
CDR3 DNA: TGTGCCAGCAGCCAAGATAGGAGCCCCCAAGAGACCCAGTACTTC

J gene: TRBJ2-2
D gene: TRBD2
V gene: TRBV20-1
clone size: many
CDR3 protein: CSARDRSGRVTGELFF
CDR3 DNA: TGCAGTGCTAGAGATCGAAGCGGGAGAGTCACCGGGGAGCTGTTTTTT

J gene: TRBJ2-7
D gene: TRBD2
V gene: TRBV20-1
clone size: -
CDR3 protein: CSALELPGLVSYEQYF
CDR3 DNA: TGCAGTGCGCTAGAGCTCCCGGGACTAGTTTCCTACGAGCAGTACTTC